This T cell receptor (beta chain) was retrieved from a study of blood T cell repertoires in COVID-19. Looking at the study overall: Some COVID-19 samples were acute and others convalescent; all came from the United States, Italy and Spain. PBMCs, B-cell-depleted T cells, or T cells were the source of the cDNA or gDNA that made up the material.

Source study methods: Amplification from reference gene primers served as the basis for estimated nucleated cell counts. Method: immunoSEQ multiplex PCR; TCRdb's copy keeps in-frame clones and lacks some. V and J calls and clone size are those listed in that table; D and trimming were worked out from the DNA. The sample holds some 150,000 clones; 75% to 90% are singletons and the top ten take about 4.6%. The ends were cut back, 6 bases at V and 0 bases at J, with 3 bases in the middle. The CDR3 spans 13 residues. Germline V gene data show CDR1 as LGHNT and CDR2 as FRNRAP. V usage is TRBV12-5 and J usage is TRBJ1-6; D unresolved. Sequenced: peripheral blood. The clonotype comes from an older woman with active or convalescent COVID-19. CDR3 protein: CASGSSYNSPLHF. The CDR3 bases are TGTGCTAGTGGCAGCTCCTATAATTCACCCCTCCACTTT.